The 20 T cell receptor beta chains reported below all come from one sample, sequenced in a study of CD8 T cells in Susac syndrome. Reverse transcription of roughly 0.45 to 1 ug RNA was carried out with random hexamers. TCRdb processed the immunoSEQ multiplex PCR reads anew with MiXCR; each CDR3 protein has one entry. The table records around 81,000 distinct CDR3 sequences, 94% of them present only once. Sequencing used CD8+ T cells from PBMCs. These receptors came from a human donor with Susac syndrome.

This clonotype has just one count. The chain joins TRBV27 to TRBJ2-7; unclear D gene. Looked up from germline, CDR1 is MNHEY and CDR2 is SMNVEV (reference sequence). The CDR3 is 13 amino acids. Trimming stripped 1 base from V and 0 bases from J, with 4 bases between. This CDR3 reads CASSLYSSYEQYF. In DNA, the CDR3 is TGTGCCAGCAGTTTATACAGCTCCTACGAGCAGTACTTC.

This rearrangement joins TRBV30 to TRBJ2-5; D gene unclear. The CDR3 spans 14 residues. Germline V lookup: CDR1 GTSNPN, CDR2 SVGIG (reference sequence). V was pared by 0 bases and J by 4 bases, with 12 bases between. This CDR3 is CAWSVTQVGETQYF. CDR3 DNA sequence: TGTGCCTGGAGTGTAACGCAGGTCGGAGAGACCCAGTACTTC. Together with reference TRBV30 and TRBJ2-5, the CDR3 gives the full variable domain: SQTIHQWPATLVQPVGSPLSLECTVEGTSNPNLYWYRQAAGRGLQLLFYSVGIGQISSEVPQNLSASRPQDRQFILSSKKLLLSDSGFYLCAWSVTQVGETQYFGPGTRLLVL.

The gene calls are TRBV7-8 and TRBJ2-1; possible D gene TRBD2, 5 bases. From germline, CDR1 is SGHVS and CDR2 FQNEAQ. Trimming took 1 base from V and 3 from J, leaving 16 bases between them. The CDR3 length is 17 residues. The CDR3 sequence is CASSLEAGYVDYNEQFF. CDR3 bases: TGTGCCAGCAGCTTAGAGGCGGGCTACGTTGACTACAATGAGCAGTTCTTC.

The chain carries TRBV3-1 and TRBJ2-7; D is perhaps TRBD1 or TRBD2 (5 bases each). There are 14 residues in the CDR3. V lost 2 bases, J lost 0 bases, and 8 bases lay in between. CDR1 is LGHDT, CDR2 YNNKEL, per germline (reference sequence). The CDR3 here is CASSQLGDSYEQYF. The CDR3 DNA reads TGTGCCAGCAGCCAATTGGGGGACTCCTACGAGCAGTACTTC.

DNA for the CDR3: TGTGCCAGCAGCCCCTCGGGAGAGACTGAAGCTTTCTTT. The encoded protein is CASSPSGETEAFF. The genes are TRBV5-4 and TRBJ1-1, with D unresolved. The CDR3 spans 13 residues. Between the trimmed V and J ends, which lost 4 bases and 5 bases, there was a span of 12 bases. Germline V lookup: CDR1 SGHNT, CDR2 YYREEE (reference sequence).

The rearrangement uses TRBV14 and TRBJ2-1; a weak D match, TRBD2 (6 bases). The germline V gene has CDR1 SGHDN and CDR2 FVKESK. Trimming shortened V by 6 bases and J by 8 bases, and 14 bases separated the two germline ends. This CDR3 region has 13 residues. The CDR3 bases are TGTGCCAGCAGTGGGGGGAGGACATATGAGCAGTTCTTC. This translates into CASSGGRTYEQFF.

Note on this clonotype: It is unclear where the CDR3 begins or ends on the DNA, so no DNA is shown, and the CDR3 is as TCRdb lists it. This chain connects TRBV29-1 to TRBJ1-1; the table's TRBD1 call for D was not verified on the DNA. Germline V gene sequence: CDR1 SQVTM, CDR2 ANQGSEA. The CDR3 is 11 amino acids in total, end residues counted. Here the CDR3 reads CSVGSGTDPFF.

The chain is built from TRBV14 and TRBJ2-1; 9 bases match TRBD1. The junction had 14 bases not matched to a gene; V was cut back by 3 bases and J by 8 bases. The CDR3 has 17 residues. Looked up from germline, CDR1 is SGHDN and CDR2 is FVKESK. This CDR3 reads CASSQYPGTGSVDEQFF. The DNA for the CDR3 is TGTGCCAGCAGCCAGTACCCCGGGACAGGGTCCGTCGATGAGCAGTTCTTC.

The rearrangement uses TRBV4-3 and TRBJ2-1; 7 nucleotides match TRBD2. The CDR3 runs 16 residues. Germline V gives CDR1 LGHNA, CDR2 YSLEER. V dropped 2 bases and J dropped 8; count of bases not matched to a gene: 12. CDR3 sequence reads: CASSQLNSREYDEQFF. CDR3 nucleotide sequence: TGCGCCAGCAGCCAACTGAATTCGCGGGAGTACGATGAGCAGTTCTTC.

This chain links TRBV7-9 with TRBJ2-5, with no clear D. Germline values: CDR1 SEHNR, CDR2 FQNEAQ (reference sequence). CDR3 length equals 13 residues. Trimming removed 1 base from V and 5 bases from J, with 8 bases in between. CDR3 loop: CASSLGPTETQYF. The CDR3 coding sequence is TGTGCCAGCAGCTTAGGTCCCACGGAGACCCAGTACTTC.

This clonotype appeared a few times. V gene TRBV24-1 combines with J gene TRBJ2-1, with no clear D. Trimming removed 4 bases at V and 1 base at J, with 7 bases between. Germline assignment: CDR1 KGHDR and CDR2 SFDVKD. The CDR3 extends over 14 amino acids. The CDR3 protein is CATSETESYNEQFF. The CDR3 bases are TGTGCCACCAGTGAGACGGAATCCTACAATGAGCAGTTCTTC.

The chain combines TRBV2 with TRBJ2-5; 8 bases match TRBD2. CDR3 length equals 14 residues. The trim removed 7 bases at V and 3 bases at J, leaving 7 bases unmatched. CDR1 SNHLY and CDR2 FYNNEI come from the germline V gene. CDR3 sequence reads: CASNPLAEKETQYF. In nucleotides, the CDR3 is TGTGCCAGCAATCCACTAGCGGAGAAAGAGACCCAGTACTTC.

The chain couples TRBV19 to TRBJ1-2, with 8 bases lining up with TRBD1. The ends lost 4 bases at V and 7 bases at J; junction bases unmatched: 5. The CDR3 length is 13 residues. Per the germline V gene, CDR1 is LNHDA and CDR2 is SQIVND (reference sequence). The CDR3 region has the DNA TGTGCCAGTAGTACCTGGACAGGGCTTGGCTACACCTTC. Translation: CASSTWTGLGYTF.

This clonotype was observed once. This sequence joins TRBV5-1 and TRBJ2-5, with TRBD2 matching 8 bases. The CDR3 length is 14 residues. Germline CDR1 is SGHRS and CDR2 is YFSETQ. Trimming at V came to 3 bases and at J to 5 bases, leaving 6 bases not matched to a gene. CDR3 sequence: CASSSGTSYETQYF. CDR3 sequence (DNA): TGCGCCAGCAGCTCCGGGACTAGTTATGAGACCCAGTACTTC.

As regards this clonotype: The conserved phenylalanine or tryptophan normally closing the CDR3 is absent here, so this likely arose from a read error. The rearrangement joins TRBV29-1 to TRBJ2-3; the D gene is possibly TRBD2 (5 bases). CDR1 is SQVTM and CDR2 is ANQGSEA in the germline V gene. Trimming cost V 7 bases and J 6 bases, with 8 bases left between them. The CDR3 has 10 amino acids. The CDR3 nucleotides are TGCAGCGGAAGGGAGGATACGCAGTATGTT. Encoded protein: CSGREDTQYV.

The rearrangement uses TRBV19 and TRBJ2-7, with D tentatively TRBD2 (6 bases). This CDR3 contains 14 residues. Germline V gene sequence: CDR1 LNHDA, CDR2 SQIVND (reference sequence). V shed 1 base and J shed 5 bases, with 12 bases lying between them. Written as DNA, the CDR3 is TGTGCCAGTAGTATAGGTACTAGCATCAACGAGCAGTACTTC. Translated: CASSIGTSINEQYF.

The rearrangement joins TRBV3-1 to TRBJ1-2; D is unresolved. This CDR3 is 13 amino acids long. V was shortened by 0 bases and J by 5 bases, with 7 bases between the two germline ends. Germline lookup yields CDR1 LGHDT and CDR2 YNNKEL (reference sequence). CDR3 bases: TGTGCCAGCAGCCAAGAAAATAAGTATGGCTACACCTTC. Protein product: CASSQENKYGYTF.

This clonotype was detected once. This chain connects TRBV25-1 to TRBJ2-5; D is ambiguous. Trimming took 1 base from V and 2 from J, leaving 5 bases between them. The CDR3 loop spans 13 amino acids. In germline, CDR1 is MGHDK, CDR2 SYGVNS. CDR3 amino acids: CASSELVQETQYF. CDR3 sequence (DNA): TGTGCCAGCAGTGAATTGGTGCAAGAGACCCAGTACTTC. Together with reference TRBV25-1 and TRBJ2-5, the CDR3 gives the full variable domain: EADIYQTPRYLVIGTGKKITLECSQTMGHDKMYWYQQDPGMELHLIHYSYGVNSTEKGDLSSESTVSRIRTEHFPLTLESARPSHTSQYLCASSELVQETQYFGPGTRLLVL.

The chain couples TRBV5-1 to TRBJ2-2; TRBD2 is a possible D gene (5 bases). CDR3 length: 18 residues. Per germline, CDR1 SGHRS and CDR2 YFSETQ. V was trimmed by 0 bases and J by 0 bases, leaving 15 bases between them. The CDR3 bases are TGCGCCAGCAGCTTGGACGGTGCAGCGGCCCCGAACACCGGGGAGCTGTTTTTT. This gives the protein CASSLDGAAAPNTGELFF.

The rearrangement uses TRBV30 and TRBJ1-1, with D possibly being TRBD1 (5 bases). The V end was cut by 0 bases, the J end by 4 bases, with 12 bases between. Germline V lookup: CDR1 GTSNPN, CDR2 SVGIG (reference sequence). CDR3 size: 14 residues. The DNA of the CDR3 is TGTGCCTGGAGTGTACTAAATGGGGGCACTGAAGCTTTCTTT. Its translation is CAWSVLNGGTEAFF.